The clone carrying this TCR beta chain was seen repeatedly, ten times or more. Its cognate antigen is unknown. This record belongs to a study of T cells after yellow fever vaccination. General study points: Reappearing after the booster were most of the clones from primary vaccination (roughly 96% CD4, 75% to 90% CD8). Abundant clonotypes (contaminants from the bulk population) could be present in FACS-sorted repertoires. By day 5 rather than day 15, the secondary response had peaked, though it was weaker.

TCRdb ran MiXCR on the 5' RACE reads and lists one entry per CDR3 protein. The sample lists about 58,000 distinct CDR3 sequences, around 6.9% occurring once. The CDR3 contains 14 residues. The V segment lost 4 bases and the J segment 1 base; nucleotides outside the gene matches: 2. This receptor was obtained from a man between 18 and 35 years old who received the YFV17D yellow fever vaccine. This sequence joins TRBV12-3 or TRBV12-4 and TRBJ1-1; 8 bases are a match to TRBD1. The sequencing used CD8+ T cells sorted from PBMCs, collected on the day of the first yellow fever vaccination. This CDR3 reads CASSSTGGNTEAFF. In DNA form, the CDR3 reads TGTGCCAGCAGTTCTACAGGGGGGAACACTGAAGCTTTCTTT.